Listed below are T cell receptor beta chains from one sample, sequenced in a study of post-analysis software for immune sequencing data. TCRdb itself ran the PCR reads through MiXCR, one entry per CDR3 protein. The sample includes about 430,000 distinct CDR3 sequences, 39% of them seen just once. What was sequenced was blood. The receptors shown here come from a girl aged 2 to 9 with multiple sclerosis. The CDR3 runs from the conserved cysteine through the conserved F or W. The D gene is left open where the match is weak. Clone size is not always given. Where it is, it says once, few, many or a class for expanded clones.

CDR3: CASSLMGYNSPLHF; DNA: TGTGCCAGCAGCTTAATGGGTTATAATTCACCCCTCCACTTT; V: TRBV7-3; J: TRBJ1-6; D: .; size: few
CDR3: CASSHPGGANYGYTF; DNA: TGTGCCAGCAGCCATCCAGGGGGAGCTAACTATGGCTACACCTTC; V: TRBV11-2; J: TRBJ1-2; D: TRBD1; size: .
CDR3: CASSFRLAGVREQYF; DNA: TGTGCCAGCAGCTTCCGACTAGCGGGAGTGCGCGAGCAGTACTTC; V: TRBV7-3; J: TRBJ2-7; D: TRBD2; size: few
CDR3: CSAESGTDSLRPQHF; DNA: TGCAGTGCTGAATCCGGGACGGACTCGCTACGGCCCCAGCATTTT; V: TRBV20-1; J: TRBJ1-5; D: .; size: .
CDR3: CASSEEGTGRNQPQHF; DNA: TGCGCCAGCAGCGAAGAAGGAACAGGGAGGAATCAGCCCCAGCATTTT; V: TRBV4-1; J: TRBJ1-5; D: .; size: .
CDR3: CASSLDETGSPPDTQYF; DNA: TGTGCCAGCAGCTTAGATGAAACAGGATCGCCACCAGATACGCAGTATTTT; V: TRBV7-4; J: TRBJ2-3; D: .; size: .
CDR3: CASSQQTGPDSPLHF; DNA: TGTGCCAGCAGCCAACAGACAGGGCCTGATTCACCCCTCCACTTT; V: TRBV7-2; J: TRBJ1-6; D: TRBD1; size: few
CDR3: CASSLVAGPTYEQYF; DNA: TGTGCCAGCAGTCTCGTAGCGGGACCCACCTACGAGCAGTACTTC; V: TRBV12-3/TRBV12-4; J: TRBJ2-7; D: TRBD2; size: .
CDR3: CASSGSWGGYEQYF; DNA: TGTGCCAGCAGTGGTTCCTGGGGCGGATACGAGCAGTACTTC; V: TRBV25-1; J: TRBJ2-7; D: .; size: few
CDR3: CASSSQGALYYEQYF; DNA: TGTGCCAGCAGTTCACAAGGCGCCCTCTACTACGAGCAGTACTTC; V: TRBV7-2; J: TRBJ2-7; D: .; size: .
CDR3: CASSLVWGNEQFF; DNA: TGTGCCAGCAGTTTAGTCTGGGGAAATGAGCAGTTCTTC; V: TRBV12-3/TRBV12-4; J: TRBJ2-1; D: .; size: .
CDR3: CSVEMRGPHEQFF; DNA: TGCAGTGTTGAAATGCGGGGGCCCCATGAGCAGTTCTTC; V: TRBV29-1; J: TRBJ2-1; D: .; size: few
CDR3: CAINRTPLTGTSYNEQFF; DNA: TGTGCCATCAATCGTACCCCACTAACGGGGACTTCGTACAATGAGCAGTTCTTC; V: TRBV10-3; J: TRBJ2-1; D: .; size: .
CDR3: CASSLGGVYNEQFF; DNA: TGTGCCAGCAGCTTAGGTGGGGTATATAATGAGCAGTTCTTC; V: TRBV7-6; J: TRBJ2-1; D: .; size: .
CDR3: CASSQRQAMNTEAFF; DNA: TGTGCCAGCAGTCAACGACAGGCCATGAACACTGAAGCTTTCTTT; V: TRBV6-6; J: TRBJ1-1; D: .; size: .
CDR3: CSVEDRGHNYGYTF; DNA: TGCAGCGTTGAAGACAGGGGCCATAACTATGGCTACACCTTC; V: TRBV29-1; J: TRBJ1-2; D: .; size: few
CDR3: CATSEPGLNSYNEQFF; DNA: TGTGCCACCAGTGAACCGGGACTCAATTCCTACAATGAGCAGTTCTTC; V: TRBV24-1; J: TRBJ2-1; D: .; size: few
CDR3: CATLSGLVTDTQYF; DNA: TGTGCCACTCTTTCGGGACTTGTTACAGATACGCAGTATTTT; V: TRBV10-3; J: TRBJ2-3; D: .; size: .
CDR3: CASSQAAYEQYF; DNA: TGTGCCAGCAGCCAAGCCGCCTACGAGCAGTACTTC; V: TRBV13; J: TRBJ2-7; D: .; size: few
CDR3: CASIMSRGQETQYF; DNA: TGTGCCAGCATTATGAGCCGGGGCCAAGAGACCCAGTACTTC; V: TRBV6-6; J: TRBJ2-5; D: .; size: .
CDR3: CASSESQLGSTRGEQFF; DNA: TGTGCCAGCAGTGAAAGTCAGCTTGGGAGCACAAGAGGTGAGCAGTTCTTC; V: TRBV6-1; J: TRBJ2-1; D: .; size: .
CDR3: CASSHVQGETQYF; DNA: TGTGCCAGCAGCCACGTACAGGGAGAGACCCAGTACTTC; V: TRBV7-9; J: TRBJ2-5; D: .; size: few
CDR3: CASSFMTDEQFF; DNA: TGTGCCAGCAGTTTTATGACAGATGAGCAGTTCTTC; V: TRBV12-3/TRBV12-4; J: TRBJ2-1; D: .; size: few
CDR3: CSARGLAGAPDTQYF; DNA: TGCAGTGCCAGAGGACTAGCGGGGGCCCCAGATACGCAGTATTTT; V: TRBV20-1; J: TRBJ2-3; D: TRBD2; size: few
CDR3: CASSLVGWDPLTSSTDTQYF; DNA: TGTGCCAGCAGCTTAGTAGGGTGGGACCCGTTAACCTCTAGCACAGATACGCAGTATTTT; V: TRBV7-2; J: TRBJ2-3; D: .; size: .
CDR3: CASSQDLNTEAFF; DNA: TGTGCCAGCAGCCAGGACTTGAACACTGAAGCTTTCTTT; V: TRBV7-9; J: TRBJ1-1; D: .; size: .
CDR3: CSQRGGTEAFF; DNA: TGCAGTCAGAGGGGGGGCACTGAAGCTTTCTTT; V: TRBV20-1; J: TRBJ1-1; D: .; size: .
CDR3: CASSRDFNEKLFF; DNA: TGTGCCAGCAGTCGGGACTTCAATGAAAAACTGTTTTTT; V: TRBV2; J: TRBJ1-4; D: .; size: .
CDR3: CASSLALTGGEQYF; DNA: TGTGCCAGCAGCTTAGCACTGACAGGGGGTGAGCAGTACTTC; V: TRBV7-2; J: TRBJ2-7; D: TRBD1; size: .
CDR3: CSTDDSSYNEQFF; DNA: TGCAGCACCGACGACAGCTCCTACAATGAGCAGTTCTTC; V: TRBV29-1; J: TRBJ2-1; D: .; size: few
CDR3: CASSLLGGLDTQYF; DNA: TGCGCCAGCAGCTTGTTAGGAGGTCTAGATACGCAGTATTTT; V: TRBV5-1; J: TRBJ2-3; D: .; size: few
CDR3: CASSRKRERIYEQYF; DNA: TGTGCCAGCAGCCGGAAGCGGGAGCGCATCTACGAGCAGTACTTC; V: TRBV7-2; J: TRBJ2-7; D: TRBD2; size: .
CDR3: CSVVAPRQIQTQYF; DNA: TGCAGCGTGGTGGCGCCCCGACAGATTCAGACCCAGTACTTC; V: TRBV29-1; J: TRBJ2-5; D: .; size: few
CDR3: CSVSTGPSTDTQYF; DNA: TGCAGCGTCTCCACAGGGCCCAGCACAGATACGCAGTATTTT; V: TRBV29-1; J: TRBJ2-3; D: .; size: .
CDR3: CSVEGGQETQFF; DNA: TGCAGCGTTGAGGGGGGCCAAGAGACCCAGTTCTTC; V: TRBV29-1; J: TRBJ2-1; D: .; size: .
CDR3: CSASNGQDEQYF; DNA: TGCAGTGCTAGTAACGGCCAGGATGAGCAGTACTTC; V: TRBV20-1; J: TRBJ2-7; D: .; size: few
CDR3: CSARDMWGGTYEQYF; DNA: TGCAGTGCTAGAGATATGTGGGGCGGAACCTACGAGCAGTACTTC; V: TRBV20-1; J: TRBJ2-7; D: .; size: few
CDR3: CASSLVHASGTSGDTQYF; DNA: TGCGCCAGCAGCTTGGTTCACGCATCCGGGACCTCAGGGGATACGCAGTATTTT; V: TRBV5-1; J: TRBJ2-3; D: .; size: few
CDR3: CSVSGGIGGNTIYF; DNA: TGCAGCGTTTCAGGGGGGATCGGAGGAAACACCATATATTTT; V: TRBV29-1; J: TRBJ1-3; D: TRBD1; size: .
CDR3: CSASARSSSGANVLTF; DNA: TGCAGTGCTAGCGCCAGGTCCAGCTCTGGGGCCAACGTCCTGACTTTC; V: TRBV20-1; J: TRBJ2-6; D: .; size: .
CDR3: CASSQGQGKETQYF; DNA: TGCGCCAGCAGCCAAGGACAGGGGAAGGAGACCCAGTACTTC; V: TRBV5-1; J: TRBJ2-5; D: TRBD1; size: few
CDR3: CASSDNGAHSTDTQYF; DNA: TGTGCCAGCAGTGACAACGGGGCGCATTCCACAGATACGCAGTATTTT; V: TRBV6-4; J: TRBJ2-3; D: .; size: few
CDR3: CASSQFPAGQGNEQFF; DNA: TGCGCCAGCAGCCAATTCCCGGCGGGACAGGGGAATGAGCAGTTCTTC; V: TRBV4-1; J: TRBJ2-1; D: TRBD1; size: .
CDR3: CSARAGASEETQYF; DNA: TGCAGTGCTAGGGCTGGGGCTAGCGAAGAGACCCAGTACTTC; V: TRBV20-1; J: TRBJ2-5; D: .; size: .
CDR3: CASSPGGGEKLFF; DNA: TGTGCCAGCAGCCCCGGGGGGGGTGAAAAACTGTTTTTT; V: TRBV7-3; J: TRBJ1-4; D: .; size: .
CDR3: CASRTGGHAPEAFF; DNA: TGTGCCAGCAGAACAGGGGGGCACGCACCTGAAGCTTTCTTT; V: TRBV12-3/TRBV12-4; J: TRBJ1-1; D: TRBD1; size: .
CDR3: CASSLPDREAIQYF; DNA: TGTGCCAGCAGTTTACCGGACAGGGAAGCCATTCAGTACTTC; V: TRBV27; J: TRBJ2-4; D: TRBD1; size: few
CDR3: CASSFGTSGPETQYF; DNA: TGTGCCAGCAGCTTTGGGACTAGCGGGCCGGAGACCCAGTACTTT; V: TRBV7-9; J: TRBJ2-5; D: TRBD2; size: few
CDR3: CASSAPGLVVANVLTF; DNA: TGTGCCAGCAGCGCCCCGGGCTTGGTTGTGGCCAACGTCCTGACTTTC; V: TRBV9; J: TRBJ2-6; D: .; size: .
CDR3: CASGELDSYNEQFF; DNA: TGTGCCAGCGGCGAACTAGACTCCTACAATGAGCAGTTCTTC; V: TRBV7-3; J: TRBJ2-1; D: .; size: many
CDR3: CASSLRTGNYEQYF; DNA: TGCGCCAGCAGCTTGCGGACAGGAAACTACGAGCAGTACTTC; V: TRBV5-1; J: TRBJ2-7; D: TRBD1; size: few
CDR3: CATSSNREETQYF; DNA: TGTGCCACCAGCTCGAATAGGGAAGAGACCCAGTACTTC; V: TRBV15; J: TRBJ2-5; D: .; size: .
CDR3: CSASKGHSANEKLFF; DNA: TGCAGTGCCTCGAAGGGACATTCGGCTAATGAAAAACTGTTTTTT; V: TRBV20-1; J: TRBJ1-4; D: .; size: few
CDR3: CASSPRGGDQETQYF; DNA: TGTGCCAGCAGCCCCCGAGGGGGGGACCAAGAGACCCAGTACTTC; V: TRBV3-1; J: TRBJ2-5; D: .; size: .